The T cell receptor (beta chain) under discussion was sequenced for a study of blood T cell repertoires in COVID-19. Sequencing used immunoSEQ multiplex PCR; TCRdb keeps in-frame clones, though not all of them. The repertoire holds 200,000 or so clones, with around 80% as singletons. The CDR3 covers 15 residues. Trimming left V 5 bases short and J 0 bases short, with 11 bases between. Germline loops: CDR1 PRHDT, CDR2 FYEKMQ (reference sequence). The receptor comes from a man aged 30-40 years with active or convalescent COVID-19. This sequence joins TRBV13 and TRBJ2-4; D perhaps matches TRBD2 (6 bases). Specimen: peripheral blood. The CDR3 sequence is CASSPVGLAKNIQYF. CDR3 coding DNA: TGTGCCAGCAGCCCTGTGGGACTAGCCAAAAACATTCAGTACTTC.